The 25 T cell receptor beta chains below were found in one sample sequenced in a study of T cell responses to AZD1222 COVID-19 vaccine (dated by TCRdb to the early 2020s). In light of the paper, this sample's time point label describes: about 28 days (+/-7) after the second vaccine dose. Library method: the immunoSEQ multiplex PCR assay. In its TCRdb copy, this immuneACCESS table keeps in-frame sequences only and misses some clones. Where compared with another copy, unresolved V genes explain less than half of these, and the others have no known cause. Counted in this sample were 120,000 to 150,000 clones; roughly nine tenths of them appeared once. Roughly 1.5% of the sample lies in the top ten. The sample consisted of peripheral blood, taken 28 days after the second AZD1222 dose. The source of these receptors is an adult who received the AZD1222 COVID-19 vaccine.

The table lists this clone with a count of one. V and J are TRBV6-5 and TRBJ2-3; no definite D call. The CDR3 has 16 amino acids. Deletions cut 0 bases from V and 2 bases from J, with 12 bases between. The germline V gene has CDR1 MNHEY and CDR2 SVGAGI. CDR3 amino acids: CASSYSHGPLTDTQYF. The CDR3 DNA sequence: TGTGCCAGCAGTTACTCGCACGGACCACTCACAGATACGCAGTATTTT.

The rearrangement joins TRBV6-6 to TRBJ1-4; weak D call: TRBD1 (5 bases). The germline CDR1 and CDR2 sequences are MNHNY and SVGAGI (reference sequence). V lost 5 bases and J 3 bases, leaving 19 bases between the germline ends. The CDR3 totals 17 residues. CDR3 bases: TGTGCCAGCAGTCAAAGGGGCCCAGGCGTGGCTAATGAAAAACTGTTTTTT. Amino acid sequence: CASSQRGPGVANEKLFF.

The genes are TRBV7-8 and TRBJ1-2; tentatively, D is TRBD1 (5 bases). Germline V CDR1 and CDR2: SGHVS, FQNEAQ. Trimming removed 5 bases from V and 4 bases from J, with 29 bases in between. This CDR3 is built from 19 residues. The CDR3 sequence: CASSLPLASRRLQGYGYTF. In DNA form, the CDR3 reads TGTGCCAGCAGCCTCCCTTTAGCATCCCGGCGGCTCCAGGGCTATGGCTACACCTTC.

This clone turned up a few times. The CDR3 coding sequence is TGTGCCAGCAGTTTAAGTGGAAACACCATATATTTT. The encoded protein is CASSLSGNTIYF. This chain joins TRBV12-3 or TRBV12-4 and TRBJ1-3; D ambiguous. Between the trimmed V and J ends, which lost 2 bases and 3 bases, there was a span of 2 bases. The CDR3 consists of 12 residues.

V usage is TRBV18 and J usage is TRBJ1-3; D may be TRBD1 (5 bases). V was shortened by 3 bases and J by 3 bases, with 12 bases between the two germline ends. The germline V gene encodes CDR1 KGHSH and CDR2 LQKENI. This CDR3 comprises 15 residues. CDR3 residues: CASSPGATGGNTIYF. In DNA, the CDR3 is TGTGCCAGCTCACCCGGGGCAACGGGTGGAAACACCATATATTTT.

V gene TRBV5-6 combines with J gene TRBJ1-6, with a possible D match to TRBD1 (5 bases). The CDR3 is 16 amino acids. The ends were cut back, 0 bases at V and 6 bases at J, with 13 bases in the middle. Per the germline V gene, CDR1 is SGHDT and CDR2 is YYEEEE. In nucleotides, the CDR3 is TGTGCCAGCAGCTTGGTGAAGGGGACGGGTAATTCACCCCTCCACTTT. It translates to CASSLVKGTGNSPLHF.

V usage is TRBV7-2 and J usage is TRBJ1-3, with D hard to call. This CDR3 is 14 amino acids long. From germline, CDR1 is SGHTA and CDR2 FQGNSA. V lost 2 bases, J lost 4 bases, and 9 bases lay in between. DNA for the CDR3: TGTGCCAGCAGCTTATTAGAGGGAGGAAACACCATATATTTT. This codes for CASSLLEGGNTIYF.

This rearrangement joins TRBV6-1 to TRBJ2-5; TRBD2 might be the D (6 bases). The V end was cut by 2 bases, the J end by 4 bases, with 17 bases between. The germline CDR1 and CDR2 sequences are MNHNS and SASEGT. The CDR3 contains 16 residues. CDR3 sequence: CASSEWVGGPRETQYF. DNA for the CDR3: TGTGCCAGCAGTGAATGGGTCGGGGGTCCCAGAGAGACCCAGTACTTC.

This rearrangement joins TRBV7-2 to TRBJ2-3; 14 nucleotides match TRBD2. The junction had 11 bases not matched to a gene; V was cut back by 5 bases and J by 7 bases. CDR3 size: 17 residues. Germline V gene sequence: CDR1 SGHTA, CDR2 FQGNSA. The CDR3 nucleotides are TGTGCCAGCAGCATAACCGGGACTAGCGGGAGTCCGTATACGCAGTATTTT. Translation gives CASSITGTSGSPYTQYF.

The chain uses TRBV27 and TRBJ1-1; D not resolved. V was trimmed by 3 bases and J by 0 bases, leaving 5 bases between them. From germline, CDR1 is MNHEY and CDR2 SMNVEV (reference sequence). This CDR3 comprises 13 residues. In DNA form, the CDR3 reads TGTGCCAGCAGTTTCTATGTGAACACTGAAGCTTTCTTT. It encodes CASSFYVNTEAFF.

The chain joins TRBV4-3 to TRBJ1-1; no clear D. V was cut by 4 bases and J by 8 bases, with 11 bases left in between. The CDR3 consists of 12 residues. Germline V gene sequence: CDR1 LGHNA, CDR2 YSLEER. The CDR3 loop reads CASSPSSGEAFF. Here the CDR3 DNA reads TGCGCCAGCAGCCCCAGTTCTGGCGAAGCTTTCTTT.

The chain carries TRBV12-3 or TRBV12-4 and TRBJ1-5; D gene uncertain. This CDR3 is built from 13 residues. V was pared by 6 bases and J by 5 bases, with 11 bases between. This CDR3 is CASSPSDYQPQHF. CDR3 in DNA: TGTGCCAGCAGCCCGAGCGATTATCAGCCCCAGCATTTT.

The chain uses TRBV5-1 and TRBJ2-3; 7 bases fit TRBD1. The CDR3 runs to 15 residues. Germline V lookup: CDR1 SGHRS, CDR2 YFSETQ. V trimming: 5 bases; J trimming: 1 base; junction bases outside the gene matches: 7. The CDR3 protein is CASRGGTGGTDTQYF. The DNA of the CDR3 is TGCGCCAGCAGGGGCGGAACAGGGGGCACAGATACGCAGTATTTT.

J is TRBJ2-7 and V is TRBV4-3; TRBD2 aligns across 7 bases. With 1 base clipped from V and 0 bases from J, the junction kept 3 bases outside the gene matches. Germline V CDR1 and CDR2: LGHNA, YSLEER. The CDR3 is 15 residues long. The CDR3 region is CASSQVLADSYEQYF. The DNA for the CDR3 is TGCGCCAGCAGCCAAGTGCTAGCGGACTCCTACGAGCAGTACTTC.

This clone occurred once. V usage is TRBV14 and J usage is TRBJ2-5; D might be TRBD2 (6 bases). This CDR3 has 15 amino acids. V lost 0 bases, J lost 4 bases, and 12 bases lay in between. Germline CDR1 reads SGHDN; CDR2 reads FVKESK. CDR3 loop: CASSQDGGWGETQYF. In DNA form, the CDR3 reads TGTGCCAGCAGCCAAGATGGGGGGTGGGGAGAGACCCAGTACTTC.

V and J are TRBV30 and TRBJ1-3; D might be TRBD1 (6 bases). Germline V CDR1 and CDR2: GTSNPN, SVGIG (reference sequence). V dropped 1 base and J dropped 2 bases, with 6 bases sitting between them. The CDR3 consists of 13 residues. The CDR3 DNA reads as TGTGCCTGGAGTGCAGGGGCTGGAAACACCATATATTTT. Translation: CAWSAGAGNTIYF.

The rearrangement uses TRBV9 and TRBJ2-1; maybe TRBD1 (5 bases). This CDR3 contains 15 residues. V lost 4 bases and J lost 8, with 19 bases in between. Germline V gives CDR1 SGDLS, CDR2 YYNGEE. CDR3 nucleotides: TGTGCCAGCAGCCTTGGGGCTAGTCGTAACGATGAGCAGTTCTTC. It codes for CASSLGASRNDEQFF.

This clone was found many times. This chain uses TRBV6-5 with TRBJ1-1; D not resolved. Trimming took 8 bases from V and 11 from J, leaving 18 bases between them. CDR3 length equals 12 residues. Germline V gene sequence: CDR1 MNHEY, CDR2 SVGAGI. CDR3 amino acids: CASGSFEGTAFF. The CDR3, as DNA: TGTGCCAGCGGGAGTTTTGAGGGTACGGCTTTCTTT.

This chain links TRBV2 with TRBJ2-1; D is tentatively TRBD1 or TRBD2 (6 bases each). Trimming cost V 7 bases and J 0 bases, with 16 bases left between them. The CDR3 is 16 residues long. Per germline, CDR1 SNHLY and CDR2 FYNNEI. The CDR3 spells CASTKGVGGSYNEQFF. In nucleotides, the CDR3 is TGTGCCAGCACCAAGGGGGTCGGGGGCTCCTACAATGAGCAGTTCTTC.

V gene TRBV10-3 combines with J gene TRBJ1-4; D remains ambiguous. CDR3 size: 16 residues. Deletions cut 3 bases from V and 0 bases from J, with 11 bases between. The germline V gene encodes CDR1 ENHRY and CDR2 SYGVKD. CDR3 sequence (DNA): TGTGCCATCAGTGAATCTCTACCCGCAACTAATGAAAAACTGTTTTTT. Encoded protein: CAISESLPATNEKLFF.

The chain is built from TRBV6-2 or TRBV6-3 and TRBJ2-7; TRBD1 is a possible D gene (6 bases). CDR3 length: 14 residues. The germline CDR1 and CDR2 sequences are MNHEY and SVGEGT. Trimming stripped 6 bases from V and 4 bases from J, with 16 bases between. The CDR3 loop reads CASSSLSRGYEQYF. The CDR3 coding sequence is TGTGCCAGCAGCTCTTTGTCCAGGGGATACGAGCAGTACTTC.

J is TRBJ1-3 and V is TRBV6-2 or TRBV6-3; D ambiguous. Trimming left V 2 bases short and J 0 bases short, with 5 bases between. Germline-derived CDR1 and CDR2 are MNHEY and SVGEGT. The CDR3 runs 14 residues. The CDR3 sequence: CASSYGYSGNTIYF. CDR3 coding DNA: TGTGCCAGCAGTTACGGGTACTCTGGAAACACCATATATTTT.

The sample holds a few counts of this clone. The chain links TRBV18 to TRBJ2-1; no clear D. CDR1 and CDR2 (germline): KGHSH, LQKENI. Trimming cost V 4 bases and J 4 bases, with 8 bases left between them. The CDR3 has 13 residues. CDR3 coding DNA: TGTGCCAGCTCACAGAGCGAGTACAATGAGCAGTTCTTC. This encodes CASSQSEYNEQFF.

The chain couples TRBV7-6 to TRBJ1-3; no firm D call. This CDR3 contains 17 residues. The germline V gene has CDR1 SGHVS and CDR2 FNYEAQ. V dropped 2 bases and J dropped 0 bases, with 14 bases sitting between them. In DNA, the CDR3 is TGTGCCAGCAGCTTATGGAACTTAGGGAGCTCTGGAAACACCATATATTTT. Amino acids: CASSLWNLGSSGNTIYF. Together with reference TRBV7-6 and TRBJ1-3, the CDR3 gives the full variable domain: GAGVSQSPRYKVTKRGQDVALRCDPISGHVSLYWYRQALGQGPEFLTYFNYEAQQDKSGLPNDRFSAERPEGSISTLTIQRTEQRDSAMYRCASSLWNLGSSGNTIYFGEGSWLTVV.

The rearrangement uses TRBV7-2 and TRBJ2-7, with 15 bases matching TRBD2. The CDR3 is 17 residues long. V trimming: 5 bases; J trimming: 0 bases; junction bases outside the gene matches: 5. Germline assignment: CDR1 SGHTA and CDR2 FQGNSA. CDR3 in amino acids: CASSPPGLAGGSYEQYF. The CDR3, as DNA: TGTGCCAGCAGCCCTCCGGGACTAGCGGGAGGCTCCTACGAGCAGTACTTC.